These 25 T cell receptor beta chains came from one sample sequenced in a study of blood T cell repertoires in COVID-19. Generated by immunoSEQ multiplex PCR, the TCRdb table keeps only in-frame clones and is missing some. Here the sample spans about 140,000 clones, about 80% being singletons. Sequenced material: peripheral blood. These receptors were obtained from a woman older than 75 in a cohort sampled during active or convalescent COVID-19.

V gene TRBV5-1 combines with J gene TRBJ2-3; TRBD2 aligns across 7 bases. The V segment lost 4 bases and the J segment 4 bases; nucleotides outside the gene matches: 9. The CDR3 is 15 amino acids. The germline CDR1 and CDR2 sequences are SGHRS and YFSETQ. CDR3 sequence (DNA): TGCGCCAGCAGCCCCCCGGCGGGGGTCGCAGATACGCAGTATTTT. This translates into CASSPPAGVADTQYF. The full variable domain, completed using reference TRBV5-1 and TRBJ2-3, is KAGVTQTPRYLIKTRGQQVTLSCSPISGHRSVSWYQQTPGQGLQFLFEYFSETQRNKGNFPGRFSGRQFSNSRSEMNVSTLELGDSALYLCASSPPAGVADTQYFGPGTRLTVL.

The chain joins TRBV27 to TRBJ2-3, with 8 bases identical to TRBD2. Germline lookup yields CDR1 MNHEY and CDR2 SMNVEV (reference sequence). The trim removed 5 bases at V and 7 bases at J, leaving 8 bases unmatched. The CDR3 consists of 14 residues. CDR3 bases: TGTGCCAGCAGTAAACAGCGGGGGCTAAATACGCAGTATTTT. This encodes CASSKQRGLNTQYF.

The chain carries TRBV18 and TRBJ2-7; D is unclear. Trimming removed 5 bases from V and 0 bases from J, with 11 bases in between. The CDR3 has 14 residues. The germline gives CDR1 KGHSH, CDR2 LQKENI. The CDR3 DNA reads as TGTGCCAGCTCAAGTAGCCAGAGCTCCTACGAGCAGTACTTC. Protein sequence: CASSSSQSSYEQYF.

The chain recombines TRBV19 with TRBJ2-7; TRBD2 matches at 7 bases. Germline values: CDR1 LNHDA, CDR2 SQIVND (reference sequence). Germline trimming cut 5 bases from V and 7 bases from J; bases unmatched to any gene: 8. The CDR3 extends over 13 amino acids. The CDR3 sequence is CASSSPGRGEQYF. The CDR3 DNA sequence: TGTGCCAGTAGTTCGCCTGGGAGGGGAGAGCAGTACTTC.

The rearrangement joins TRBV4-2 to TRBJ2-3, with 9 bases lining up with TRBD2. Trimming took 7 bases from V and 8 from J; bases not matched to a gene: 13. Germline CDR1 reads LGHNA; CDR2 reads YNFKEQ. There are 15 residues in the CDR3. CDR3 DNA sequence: TGTGCCAGCACCACAGGACTAGCGAGGGTTGGTACGCAGTATTTT. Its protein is CASTTGLARVGTQYF.

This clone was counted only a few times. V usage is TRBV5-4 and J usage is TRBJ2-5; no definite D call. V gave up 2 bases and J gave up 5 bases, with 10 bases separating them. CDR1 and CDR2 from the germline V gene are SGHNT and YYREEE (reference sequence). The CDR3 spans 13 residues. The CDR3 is CASSFELVETQYF. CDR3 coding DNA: TGTGCCAGCAGCTTCGAGCTTGTGGAGACCCAGTACTTC.

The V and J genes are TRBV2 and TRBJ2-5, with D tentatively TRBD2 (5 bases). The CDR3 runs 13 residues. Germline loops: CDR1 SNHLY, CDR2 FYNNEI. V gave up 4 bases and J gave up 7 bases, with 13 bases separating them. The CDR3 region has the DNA TGTGCCAGCAGTGGTTCGGGGAGAGGGACCCAGTACTTC. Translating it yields CASSGSGRGTQYF. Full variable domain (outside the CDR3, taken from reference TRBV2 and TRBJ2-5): EPEVTQTPSHQVTQMGQEVILRCVPISNHLYFYWYRQILGQKVEFLVSFYNNEISEKSEIFDDQFSVERPDGSNFTLKIRSTKLEDSAMYFCASSGSGRGTQYFGPGTRLLVL.

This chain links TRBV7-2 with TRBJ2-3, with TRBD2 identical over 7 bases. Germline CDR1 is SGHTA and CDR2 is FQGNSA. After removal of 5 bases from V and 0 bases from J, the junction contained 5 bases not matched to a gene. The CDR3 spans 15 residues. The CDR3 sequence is CASSTRTSSTDTQYF. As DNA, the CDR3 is TGTGCCAGCAGCACCCGGACTAGTAGCACAGATACGCAGTATTTT.

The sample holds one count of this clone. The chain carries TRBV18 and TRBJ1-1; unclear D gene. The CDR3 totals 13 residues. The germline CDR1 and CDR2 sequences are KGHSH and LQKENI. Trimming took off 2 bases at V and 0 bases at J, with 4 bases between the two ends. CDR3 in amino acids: CASSPGLNTEAFF. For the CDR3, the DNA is TGTGCCAGCTCACCAGGGCTGAACACTGAAGCTTTCTTT.

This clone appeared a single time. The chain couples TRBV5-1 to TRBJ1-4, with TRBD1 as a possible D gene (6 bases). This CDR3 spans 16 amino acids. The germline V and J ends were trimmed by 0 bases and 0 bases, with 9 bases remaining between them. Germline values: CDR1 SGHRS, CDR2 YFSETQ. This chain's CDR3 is CASSLVGAPTNEKLFF. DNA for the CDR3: TGCGCCAGCAGCTTGGTGGGGGCACCAACTAATGAAAAACTGTTTTTT.

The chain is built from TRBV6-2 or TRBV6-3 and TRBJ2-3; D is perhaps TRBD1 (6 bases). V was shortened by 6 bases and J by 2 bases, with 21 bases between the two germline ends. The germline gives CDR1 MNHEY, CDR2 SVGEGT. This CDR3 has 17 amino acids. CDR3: CASSPITRGLNTDTQYF. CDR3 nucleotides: TGTGCCAGCAGCCCTATTACTAGGGGGTTAAACACAGATACGCAGTATTTT.

CDR3 amino acids: CASSFRLGLENINSEAFF. The CDR3 DNA sequence: TGTGCCAGCAGCTTTCGACTAGGGTTGGAGAATATTAATTCTGAAGCTTTCTTT. The chain combines TRBV11-2 with TRBJ1-1; D gene unclear. Trimming shortened V by 3 bases and J by 6 bases, and 26 bases separated the two germline ends. Germline V gene data show CDR1 as SGHAT and CDR2 as FQNNGV. The CDR3 length is 18 residues.

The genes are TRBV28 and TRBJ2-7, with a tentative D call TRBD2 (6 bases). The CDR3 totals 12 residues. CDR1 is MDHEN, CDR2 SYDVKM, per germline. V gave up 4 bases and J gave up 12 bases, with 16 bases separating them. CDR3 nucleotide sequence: TGTGCCAGCAGTTCCCCCGACTCGGGACTGTACGTC. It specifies CASSSPDSGLYV.

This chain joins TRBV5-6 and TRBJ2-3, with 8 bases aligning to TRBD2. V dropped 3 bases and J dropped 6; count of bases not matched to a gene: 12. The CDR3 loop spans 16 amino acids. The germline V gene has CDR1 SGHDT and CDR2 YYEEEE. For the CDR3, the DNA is TGTGCCAGCAGCTCGAGCGCGGGGGGCAGGCGGGATACGCAGTATTTT. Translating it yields CASSSSAGGRRDTQYF.

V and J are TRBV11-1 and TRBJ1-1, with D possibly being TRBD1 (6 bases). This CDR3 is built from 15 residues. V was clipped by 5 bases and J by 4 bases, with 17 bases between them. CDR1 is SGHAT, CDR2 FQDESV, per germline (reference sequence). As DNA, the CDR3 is TGTGCCAGCAGCCCCGGATCCCCAGGGGCCACTGAAGCTTTCTTT. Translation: CASSPGSPGATEAFF.

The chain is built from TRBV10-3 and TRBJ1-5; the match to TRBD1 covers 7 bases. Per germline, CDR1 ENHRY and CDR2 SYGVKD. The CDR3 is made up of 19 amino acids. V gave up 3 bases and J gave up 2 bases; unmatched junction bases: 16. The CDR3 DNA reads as TGTGCCATCAGTGATCTGGACAGGTCCAGTTTTCGAGGCAATCAGCCCCAGCATTTT. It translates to CAISDLDRSSFRGNQPQHF.

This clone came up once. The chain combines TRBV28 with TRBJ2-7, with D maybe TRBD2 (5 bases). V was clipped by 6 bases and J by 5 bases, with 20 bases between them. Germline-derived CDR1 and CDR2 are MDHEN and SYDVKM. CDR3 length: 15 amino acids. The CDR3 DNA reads TGTGCCAGCAGCCTTACTTATAGCGCGGCGGACGAGCAGTACGTC. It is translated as CASSLTYSAADEQYV.

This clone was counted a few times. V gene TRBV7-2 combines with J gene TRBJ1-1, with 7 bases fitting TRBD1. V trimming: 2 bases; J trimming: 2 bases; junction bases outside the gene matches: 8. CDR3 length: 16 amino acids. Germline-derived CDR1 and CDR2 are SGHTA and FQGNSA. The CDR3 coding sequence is TGTGCCAGCAGCTTAAGTAGGCACAGGGGAAACACTGAAGCTTTCTTT. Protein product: CASSLSRHRGNTEAFF.

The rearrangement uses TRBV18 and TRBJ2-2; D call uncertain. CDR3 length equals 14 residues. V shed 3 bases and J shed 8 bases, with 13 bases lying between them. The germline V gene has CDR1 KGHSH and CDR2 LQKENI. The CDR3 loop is CASSPFVSEGELFF. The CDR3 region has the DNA TGTGCCAGCTCACCTTTCGTCTCGGAGGGGGAGCTGTTTTTT.

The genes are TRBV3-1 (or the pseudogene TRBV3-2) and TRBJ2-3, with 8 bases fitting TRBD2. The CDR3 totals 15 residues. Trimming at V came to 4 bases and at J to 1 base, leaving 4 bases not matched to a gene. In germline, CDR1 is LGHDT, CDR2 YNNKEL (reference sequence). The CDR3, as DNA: TGTGCCAGCAGCCGATTTAGCGGGGGCACAGATACGCAGTATTTT. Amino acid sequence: CASSRFSGGTDTQYF.

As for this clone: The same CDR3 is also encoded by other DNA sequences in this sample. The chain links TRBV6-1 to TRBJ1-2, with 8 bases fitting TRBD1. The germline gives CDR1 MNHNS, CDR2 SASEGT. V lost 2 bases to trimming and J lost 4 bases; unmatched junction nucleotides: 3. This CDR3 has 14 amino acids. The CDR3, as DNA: TGTGCCAGCAGTGAACGGACAGGGTCCTATGGCTACACCTTC. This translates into CASSERTGSYGYTF.

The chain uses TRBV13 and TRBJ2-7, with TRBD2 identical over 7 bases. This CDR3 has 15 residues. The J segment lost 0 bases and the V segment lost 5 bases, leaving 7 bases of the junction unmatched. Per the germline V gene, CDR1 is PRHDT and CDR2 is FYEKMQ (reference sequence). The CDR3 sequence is CASSRGVQSSYEQYF. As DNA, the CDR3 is TGTGCCAGCAGCCGGGGGGTGCAAAGCTCCTACGAGCAGTACTTC.

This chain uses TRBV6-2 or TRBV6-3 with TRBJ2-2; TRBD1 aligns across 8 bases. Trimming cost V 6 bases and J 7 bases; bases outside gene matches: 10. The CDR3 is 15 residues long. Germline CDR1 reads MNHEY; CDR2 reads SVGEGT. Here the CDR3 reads CASSQLDRDGGELFF. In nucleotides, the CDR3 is TGTGCCAGCAGCCAATTGGACAGGGATGGCGGGGAGCTGTTTTTT.

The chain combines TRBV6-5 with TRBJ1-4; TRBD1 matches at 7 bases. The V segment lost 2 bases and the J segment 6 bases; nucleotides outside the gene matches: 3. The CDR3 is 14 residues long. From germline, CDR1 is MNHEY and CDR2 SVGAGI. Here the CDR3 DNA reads TGTGCCAGCAGTTACAGGGGGCAGTATGAAAAACTGTTTTTT. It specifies CASSYRGQYEKLFF.

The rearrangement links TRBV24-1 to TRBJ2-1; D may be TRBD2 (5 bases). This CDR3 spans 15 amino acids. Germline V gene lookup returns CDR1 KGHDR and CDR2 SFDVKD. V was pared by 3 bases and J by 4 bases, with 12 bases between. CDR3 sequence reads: CATSDPGKPYNEQFF. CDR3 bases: TGTGCCACCAGTGATCCGGGAAAGCCTTACAATGAGCAGTTCTTC.